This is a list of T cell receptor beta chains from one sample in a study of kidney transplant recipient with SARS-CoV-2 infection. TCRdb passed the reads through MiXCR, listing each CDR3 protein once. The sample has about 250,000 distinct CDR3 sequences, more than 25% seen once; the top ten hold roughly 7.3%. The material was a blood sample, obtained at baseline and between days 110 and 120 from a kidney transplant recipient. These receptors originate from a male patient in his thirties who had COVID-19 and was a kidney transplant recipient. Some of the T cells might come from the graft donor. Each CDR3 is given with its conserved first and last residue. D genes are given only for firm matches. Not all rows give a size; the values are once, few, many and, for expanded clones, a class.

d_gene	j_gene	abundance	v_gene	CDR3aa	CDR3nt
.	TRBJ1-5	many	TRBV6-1	CASSESQIQPQHF	TGTGCCAGCAGTGAAAGTCAGATACAGCCCCAGCATTTT
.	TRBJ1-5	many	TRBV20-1	CSAMGRLNQPQHF	TGCAGTGCTATGGGACGGCTAAATCAGCCCCAGCATTTT
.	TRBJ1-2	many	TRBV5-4	CASSFNVPGKTYGYTF	TGTGCCAGCTCCTTTAACGTACCAGGAAAGACCTATGGCTACACCTTC
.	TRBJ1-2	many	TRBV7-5	CISVPEGNGEVGKTYGYTF	.
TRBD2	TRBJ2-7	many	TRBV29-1	CSVATSGSYEQYF	TGCAGCGTTGCCACTAGCGGCTCCTACGAGCAGTACTTC
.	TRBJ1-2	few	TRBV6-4	CASSWQISHGKTYGYTF	TGTGCCAGCAGTTGGCAGATCTCACACGGAAAGACCTATGGCTACACCTTC
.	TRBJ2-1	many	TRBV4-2	CASSHPDSDEQFF	TGTGCCAGCAGCCATCCCGATAGCGATGAGCAGTTCTTC
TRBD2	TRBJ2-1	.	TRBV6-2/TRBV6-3	CASLDRRRLAGGGEQFF	TGTGCCAGTCTGGATCGGAGGCGACTAGCCGGGGGAGGTGAGCAGTTCTTC
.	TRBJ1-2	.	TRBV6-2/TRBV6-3	CASSQETCIGKTYGYTF	TGTGCCAGCAGTCAAGAGACCTGCATCGGAAAGACCTATGGCTACACCTTC
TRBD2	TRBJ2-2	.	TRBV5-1	CTSSLAGETGELFF	TGCACCAGCAGCTTAGCGGGGGAGACCGGGGAGCTGTTTTTT
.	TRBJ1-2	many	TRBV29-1	CSVEEGLGYGYTF	TGCAGCGTTGAAGAGGGGCTGGGCTATGGCTACACCTTC
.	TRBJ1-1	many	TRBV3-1	CASSQSSRGTEAFF	TGTGCCAGCAGCCAATCGTCTCGGGGGACTGAAGCTTTCTTT
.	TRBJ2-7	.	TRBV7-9	CASSLRVGQYF	TGTGCCAGCAGCTTAAGGGTAGGGCAGTACTTC
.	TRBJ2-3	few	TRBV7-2	CASRTNRGLTDTQYF	TGTGCCAGCAGGACCAACCGGGGGTTGACAGATACGCAGTATTTT
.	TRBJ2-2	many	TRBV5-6	CASSPAAGTNTGELFF	TGTGCCAGCAGCCCAGCTGCAGGGACCAACACCGGGGAGCTGTTTTTT
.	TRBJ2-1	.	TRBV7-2	CASSSYNRDEQFF	TGTGCCAGCAGCTCCTACAATAGGGATGAGCAGTTCTTC
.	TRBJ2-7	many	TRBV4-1	CASSHTGSYEQYF	TGCGCCAGCAGCCACACCGGGTCATACGAGCAGTACTTC
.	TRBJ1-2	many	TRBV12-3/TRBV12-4	CASSLHTSFRKTYGYTF	TGTGCCAGCAGTCTACACACCAGCTTCCGAAAGACCTATGGCTACACCTTC
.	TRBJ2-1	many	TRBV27	CASTPLSSYNEQFF	TGTGCCAGCACCCCACTCAGCTCCTACAATGAGCAGTTCTTC
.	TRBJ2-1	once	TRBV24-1	CSTSDLPGDSYNEQFF	TGTTCCACCAGTGATTTGCCGGGAGACTCCTACAATGAGCAGTTCTTC
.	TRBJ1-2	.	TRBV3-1	CASSPHRTLRKTYGHTF	TGTGCCAGCAGCCCACACCGCACCCTTCGAAAGACCTATGGCCACACCTTC
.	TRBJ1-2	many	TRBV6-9	CASSHATPYGKTYGYTF	TGTGCCAGCAGTCACGCTACGCCTTACGGAAAGACCTATGGCTACACCTTC
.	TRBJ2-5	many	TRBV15	CATSSAREFETQYF	TGTGCCACCAGCAGTGCTAGGGAGTTTGAGACCCAGTACTTC
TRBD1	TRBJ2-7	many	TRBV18	CASSPTIWDRGRAPYEQYF	TGTGCCAGCTCACCCACGATCTGGGACAGGGGGCGCGCCCCCTACGAGCAGTACTTC
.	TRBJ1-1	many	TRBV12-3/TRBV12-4	CASSLNRNTEAFF	TGTGCCAGCAGTTTAAACAGGAACACTGAAGCTTTCTTT
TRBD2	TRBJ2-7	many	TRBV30	CAWRESGRDEQYF	TGTGCCTGGAGGGAGTCAGGGAGGGACGAGCAGTACTTC
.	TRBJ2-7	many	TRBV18	CASSTATGTYEQYF	TGTGCCAGCTCAACCGCCACAGGAACCTACGAGCAGTACTTC
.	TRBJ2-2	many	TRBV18	CASSPSSTGELFF	TGTGCCAGCTCACCTTCGAGCACCGGGGAGCTGTTTTTT
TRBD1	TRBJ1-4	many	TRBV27	CASSKGGAGNEKLFF	TGTGCCAGCAGTAAAGGGGGCGCAGGAAATGAAAAACTGTTTTTT
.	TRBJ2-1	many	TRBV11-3	CASSLDFSFLFF	TGTGCCAGCAGCTTAGATTTCAGTTTTCTGTTCTTC
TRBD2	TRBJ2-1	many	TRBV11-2	CASSSPRGGRGEQFF	TGTGCCAGCAGCTCGCCGCGGGGGGGACGTGGTGAGCAGTTCTTC
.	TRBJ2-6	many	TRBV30	CAWSPAPEVSGANVLTF	TGTGCCTGGAGTCCGGCACCGGAGGTATCTGGGGCCAACGTCCTGACTTTC
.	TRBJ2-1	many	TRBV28	CASSPSVGFSYNEQFF	TGTGCCAGCAGTCCCTCAGTGGGATTCTCCTACAATGAGCAGTTCTTC
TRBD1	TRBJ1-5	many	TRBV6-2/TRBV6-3	CASSRRGEGDQPQHF	TGTGCCAGCAGCCGCAGGGGGGAGGGCGATCAGCCCCAGCATTTT
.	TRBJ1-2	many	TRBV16	CASSEKRVVRKTYGYTF	TGTGCCAGCAGCGAAAAAAGGGTCGTTAGAAAGACCTATGGCTACACCTTC
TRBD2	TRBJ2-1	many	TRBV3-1	CASSQKGLANEQFF	TGTGCCAGCAGCCAAAAGGGACTAGCCAATGAGCAGTTCTTC
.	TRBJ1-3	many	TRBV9	CASSADSSGNTIYF	TGTGCCAGCAGCGCCGACAGCTCTGGAAACACCATATATTTT
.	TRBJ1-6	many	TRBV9	CASSVTGYYNSPLHF	TGTGCCAGCAGCGTTACAGGTTACTATAATTCACCCCTCCACTTT
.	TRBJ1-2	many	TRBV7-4	CASSTATSARKTYGYTF	TGTGCCAGCAGCACTGCGACTTCAGCTCGAAAGACCTATGGCTACACCTTC
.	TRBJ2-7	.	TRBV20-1	CSANGKQGPYEQYF	TGCAGTGCTAATGGTAAGCAGGGCCCGTACGAGCAGTACTTC
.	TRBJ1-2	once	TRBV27	CAHSLNRDDYGYTF	TGTGCCCACAGTTTGAACAGGGACGACTATGGCTACACCTTC
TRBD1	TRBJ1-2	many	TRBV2	CASSGPGGSYGYTF	TGTGCCAGCAGTGGGCCAGGGGGTAGTTATGGCTACACCTTC
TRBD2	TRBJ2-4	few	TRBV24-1	CATSDTGTRNIQYF	TGTGCCACCAGTGACACCGGGACTAGAAACATTCAGTACTTC
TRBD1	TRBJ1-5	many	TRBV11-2	CASSRGTGDQPQHF	TGTGCCAGCAGCAGGGGGACAGGGGATCAGCCCCAGCATTTT
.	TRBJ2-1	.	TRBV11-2	CASSLDGSYNEQFF	TGTGCCAGCAGCTTAGATGGCTCCTACAATGAGCAGTTCTTC
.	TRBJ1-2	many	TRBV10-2	CASSRTLTSRKTYGYTF	TGCGCCAGCAGTAGGACTCTCACTTCTAGAAAGACCTATGGCTACACCTTC
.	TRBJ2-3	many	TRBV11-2	CASSLASDTQYF	TGTGCCAGCAGCTTAGCGTCAGATACGCAGTATTTT
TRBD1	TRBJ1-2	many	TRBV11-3	CASSLDYDGQVDTF	TGTGCCAGCAGCTTAGATTACGACGGACAGGTCGACACCTTC
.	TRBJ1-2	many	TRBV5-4	CASSAGHNYGYTF	TGTGCCAGCAGCGCGGGACACAACTATGGCTACACCTTC
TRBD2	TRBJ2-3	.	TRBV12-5	CASGLVRPAGVDTQYF	TGTGCTAGTGGTTTGGTACGCCCAGCGGGGGTAGATACGCAGTATTTT
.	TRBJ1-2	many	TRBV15	CATSSLGRCGKTYGYTF	TGTGCCACCAGCTCGCTGGGAAGGTGTGGAAAGACCTATGGCTACACCTTC
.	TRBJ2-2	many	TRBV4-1	CASSQGQRAGELFF	TGCGCCAGCAGCCAAGGACAGCGCGCCGGGGAGCTGTTTTTT
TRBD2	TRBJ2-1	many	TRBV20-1	CSAGDREVAGGPGNEQFF	TGCAGTGCCGGAGACCGGGAGGTAGCGGGAGGGCCTGGAAATGAGCAGTTCTTC
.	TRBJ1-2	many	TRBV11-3	CASSPIFDLGKTYGYTF	TGTGCCAGCAGCCCGATATTCGATCTCGGAAAGACCTATGGCTACACCTTC
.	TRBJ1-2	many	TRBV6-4	CASSAMDSHGKTYGYTF	TGTGCCAGCAGTGCGATGGACTCACACGGAAAGACCTATGGCTACACCTTC
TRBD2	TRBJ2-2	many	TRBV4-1	CASSQDGLAGTGELFF	TGCGCCAGCAGCCAAGATGGGCTAGCGGGCACCGGGGAGCTGTTTTTT
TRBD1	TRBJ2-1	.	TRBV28	CASSPGDRGFNEQFF	TGTGCCAGCAGCCCCGGCGACAGGGGCTTCAATGAGCAGTTCTTC
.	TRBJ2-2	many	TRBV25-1	CASSPFNGANTGELFF	TGTGCCAGCAGCCCCTTCAACGGAGCCAACACCGGGGAGCTGTTTTTT